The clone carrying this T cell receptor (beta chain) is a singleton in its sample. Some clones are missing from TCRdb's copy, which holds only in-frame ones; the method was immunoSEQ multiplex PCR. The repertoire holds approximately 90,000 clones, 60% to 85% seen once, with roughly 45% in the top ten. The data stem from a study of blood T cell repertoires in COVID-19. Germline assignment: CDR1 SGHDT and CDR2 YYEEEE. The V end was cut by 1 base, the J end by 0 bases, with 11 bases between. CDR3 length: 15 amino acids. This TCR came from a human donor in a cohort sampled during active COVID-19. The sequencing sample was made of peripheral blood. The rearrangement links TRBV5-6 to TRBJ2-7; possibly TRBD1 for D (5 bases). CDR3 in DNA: TGTGCCAGCAGCTTGCAGGGATTCCTCTCCTACGAGCAGTACTTC. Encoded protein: CASSLQGFLSYEQYF.